Shown below are 20 T cell receptor beta chains from a single sample sequenced in a study of OX40 agonist ivuxolimab in advanced cancers. Generated by immunoSEQ multiplex PCR, the TCRdb table keeps only in-frame clones and is missing some. The table has roughly 91,000 clones, roughly 95% seen once. The specimen was CD4+ or CD8+ T cells sorted from blood, collected in a trial of the OX40 agonist ivuxolimab. All receptors come from an adult with an advanced solid tumor such as melanoma, head and neck, liver or kidney cancer.

This clone was seen more than once but under ten times. V gene TRBV2 combines with J gene TRBJ2-5; TRBD2 matches 14 bases. Looked up from germline, CDR1 is SNHLY and CDR2 is FYNNEI. CDR3 length equals 16 residues. V was clipped by 6 bases and J by 4 bases; unmatched bases: 7. The chain's CDR3 is CASRTTSGGAAETQYF. CDR3 DNA: TGTGCCAGCAGGACGACTAGCGGGGGGGCCGCAGAGACCCAGTACTTC.

The count of this clone is one. The genes are TRBV7-2 and TRBJ2-1; D ambiguous. CDR1 and CDR2 (germline): SGHTA, FQGNSA. The CDR3 contains 13 residues. The germline V and J ends were trimmed by 1 base and 5 bases, with 6 bases remaining between them. The CDR3 loop is CASSLGIHNEQFF. The CDR3 DNA reads TGTGCCAGCAGCTTAGGTATACACAATGAGCAGTTCTTC.

The rearrangement joins TRBV19 to TRBJ1-1; 10 nucleotides align to TRBD1. The CDR3 covers 14 residues. Per the germline V gene, CDR1 is LNHDA and CDR2 is SQIVND (reference sequence). The V and J ends lost 5 bases and 4 bases, in that order; junction bases with no gene match: 4. The CDR3 here is CASSPGQGSTEAFF. CDR3 DNA: TGTGCCAGTAGTCCGGGACAGGGGAGCACTGAAGCTTTCTTT.

This chain connects TRBV6-1 to TRBJ2-7; the D gene is possibly TRBD1 (6 bases). The CDR3 covers 13 residues. V was trimmed by 9 bases and J by 0 bases, leaving 12 bases between them. Germline V gene data show CDR1 as MNHNS and CDR2 as SASEGT. CDR3 sequence reads: CASLDRSSYEQYF. The CDR3 coding sequence is TGTGCCAGTCTCGACAGGAGCTCCTACGAGCAGTACTTC.

The chain combines TRBV5-4 with TRBJ2-5; 10 positions agree with TRBD1. J gave up 3 bases and V 4 bases, and 6 bases lay outside the gene matches. Germline-derived CDR1 and CDR2 are SGHNT and YYREEE (reference sequence). There are 15 residues in the CDR3. The CDR3 sequence: CASSTTGTGEETQYF. CDR3 sequence (DNA): TGTGCCAGCAGCACGACCGGGACAGGGGAAGAGACCCAGTACTTC.

V usage is TRBV6-5 and J usage is TRBJ2-5; the match to TRBD2 covers 8 bases. CDR1 and CDR2 from the germline V gene are MNHEY and SVGAGI. The CDR3 is made up of 13 amino acids. V was pared by 7 bases and J by 2 bases, with 3 bases of the junction left unmatched. The CDR3 protein is CASNPSGQETQYF. The CDR3 coding sequence is TGTGCCAGCAATCCTAGCGGGCAAGAGACCCAGTACTTC.

V is TRBV4-3 and J is TRBJ1-3; TRBD1 agrees at 9 bases. The V segment lost 1 base and the J segment 2 bases; nucleotides outside the gene matches: 3. The germline V gene encodes CDR1 LGHNA and CDR2 YSLEER. The CDR3 is 16 amino acids. The CDR3 DNA reads TGCGCCAGCAGCCAAGCAGGGACAGGGACTGGAAACACCATATATTTT. This translates into CASSQAGTGTGNTIYF.

The chain combines TRBV7-2 with TRBJ2-7; TRBD2 matches 8 bases. Germline trimming cut 1 base from V and 0 bases from J; bases unmatched to any gene: 2. CDR3 length equals 15 residues. The germline V gene encodes CDR1 SGHTA and CDR2 FQGNSA. The DNA for the CDR3 is TGTGCCAGCAGCTTAGGGCGGGAGGACTCCTACGAGCAGTACTTC. Protein sequence: CASSLGREDSYEQYF.

This rearrangement joins TRBV4-1 to TRBJ2-5; no reliable D call. The CDR3 extends over 12 amino acids. Germline assignment: CDR1 MGHRA and CDR2 YSYEKL. V was shortened by 0 bases and J by 5 bases, with 4 bases between the two germline ends. CDR3 bases: TGCGCCAGCAGCCAAGATTCCGAGACCCAGTACTTC. As protein: CASSQDSETQYF.

This chain connects TRBV7-9 to TRBJ2-5; D remains unclear. Trimming removed 2 bases at V and 2 bases at J, with 15 bases between. This CDR3 contains 16 residues. CDR1 is SEHNR and CDR2 is FQNEAQ in the germline V gene (reference sequence). The CDR3 nucleotides read TGTGCCAGCAGCTTACTCCTGTCCTACGATCAAGAGACCCAGTACTTC. Amino acids: CASSLLLSYDQETQYF.

The chain joins TRBV4-3 to TRBJ1-2; tentative D call: TRBD1 (5 bases). CDR1 and CDR2 from the germline V gene are LGHNA and YSLEER. The CDR3 is 15 amino acids. The V end was cut by 2 bases, the J end by 1 base, with 11 bases between. The CDR3 protein is CASSQFEGNNYGYTF. The CDR3 DNA is TGCGCCAGCAGCCAATTTGAGGGGAATAACTATGGCTACACCTTC.

A remark on this clone: Different DNA sequences within this sample yield the same CDR3. The J gene is TRBJ2-7, the V gene TRBV19; TRBD1 matches 10 bases. The CDR3 contains 14 residues. V was pared by 6 bases and J by 4 bases, with 6 bases of the junction left unmatched. Germline V gene lookup returns CDR1 LNHDA and CDR2 SQIVND (reference sequence). The CDR3 DNA sequence: TGTGCCAGTAGCTCCGGGACAGGGGCTTACGAGCAGTACTTC. Translation: CASSSGTGAYEQYF.

V usage is TRBV28 and J usage is TRBJ2-5; 13 nucleotides line up with TRBD2. J was trimmed by 5 bases and V by 5 bases; bases with no gene match: 2. The germline CDR1 and CDR2 sequences are MDHEN and SYDVKM. This CDR3 has 14 amino acids. The CDR3: CASSGTSGEETQYF. CDR3 nucleotide sequence: TGTGCCAGCAGTGGGACTAGCGGGGAGGAGACCCAGTACTTC.

The chain has TRBV5-1 and TRBJ1-2, with 7 bases matching TRBD1. Germline CDR1 reads SGHRS; CDR2 reads YFSETQ. This CDR3 spans 11 amino acids. V lost 9 bases to trimming and J lost 7 bases; unmatched junction nucleotides: 6. DNA for the CDR3: TGCGCCATCGACACAGGGGTTGGCTACACCTTC. This encodes CAIDTGVGYTF.

The genes are TRBV27 and TRBJ2-5; tentative D call: TRBD2 (5 bases). The J call may be faulty, since TRBJ2-7 better matches the DNA end. The CDR3 runs to 15 residues. The germline V gene has CDR1 MNHEY and CDR2 SMNVEV (reference sequence). As DNA, the CDR3 is TGTGCCAGCAGTCCAAACGGACTTGCCTCCTACGAGCAGTACTTC. Translation: CASSPNGLASYEQYF.

The rearrangement joins TRBV7-9 to TRBJ1-1; D is undetermined. This CDR3 is 14 amino acids long. Trimming stripped 5 bases from V and 3 bases from J, with 13 bases between. Germline V gene data show CDR1 as SEHNR and CDR2 as FQNEAQ (reference sequence). The CDR3 loop reads CASSRRAEDTEAFF. The CDR3 nucleotides read TGTGCCAGCAGCCGTAGGGCTGAGGACACTGAAGCTTTCTTT.

V usage is TRBV27 and J usage is TRBJ2-1, with 12 bases that match TRBD2. Germline CDR1 is MNHEY and CDR2 is SMNVEV (reference sequence). The junction had 7 bases not matched to a gene; V was cut back by 4 bases and J by 6 bases. This CDR3 is 16 amino acids long. This CDR3 is CASSYRTSGTLNEQFF. CDR3 nucleotides: TGTGCCAGCAGTTACCGGACTAGCGGGACCCTCAATGAGCAGTTCTTC.

The gene calls are TRBV4-3 and TRBJ1-6, with D perhaps TRBD1 (5 bases). Germline CDR1 reads LGHNA; CDR2 reads YSLEER. V lost 0 bases and J 8 bases, leaving 8 bases between the germline ends. The CDR3 spans 14 residues. This CDR3 is CASSQDEGYSPLHF. The CDR3 DNA is TGCGCCAGCAGCCAAGACGAGGGGTATTCACCCCTCCACTTT.

The chain combines TRBV7-9 with TRBJ2-2; D perhaps matches TRBD2 (6 bases). The CDR3 is 15 amino acids. The V and J ends lost 0 bases and 3 bases respectively, with 8 bases between them. CDR1 is SEHNR, CDR2 FQNEAQ, per germline (reference sequence). Written as DNA, the CDR3 is TGTGCCAGCAGCTTAGCGGGAGGATACACCGGGGAGCTGTTTTTT. This encodes CASSLAGGYTGELFF.

V and J are TRBV28 and TRBJ1-4; the D gene is possibly TRBD1 (6 bases). Per germline, CDR1 MDHEN and CDR2 SYDVKM. The CDR3 sequence is 15 residues long. The ends were cut back, 6 bases at V and 6 bases at J, with 17 bases in the middle. As DNA, the CDR3 is TGTGCCAGCAGACTCACAGGGACTTCGGATGAAAAACTGTTTTTT. This gives the protein CASRLTGTSDEKLFF. The entire variable domain, with the rest obtained from reference TRBV28 and TRBJ1-4, is as follows: DVKVTQSSRYLVKRTGEKVFLECVQDMDHENMFWYRQDPGLGLRLIYFSYDVKMKEKGDIPEGYSVSREKKERFSLILESASTNQTSMYLCASRLTGTSDEKLFFGSGTQLSVL.